Shown below are 16 T cell receptor beta chains from a single sample sequenced in a study of cytomegalovirus exposure and HLA in healthy donors. PCR was performed using 60 Vbeta and 13 Jbeta primers. TCRdb's table, derived via immunoSEQ multiplex PCR, lists solely in-frame clones and lacks some. The sample carries around 150,000 clones, roughly 71% recorded once. What was sequenced was PBMCs. These receptors were obtained from a male donor in good health and CMV-seropositive.

The V call is TRBV10-3, the J call TRBJ2-3; 15 positions agree with TRBD2. CDR1 is ENHRY and CDR2 is SYGVKD in the germline V gene. The CDR3 consists of 19 residues. V shed 10 bases and J 0 bases; nucleotides not matched to a gene: 14. CDR3 loop: CATGSGTSGGFFSTDTQYF. Here the CDR3 DNA reads TGTGCCACCGGGAGTGGGACTAGCGGGGGGTTTTTCAGCACAGATACGCAGTATTTT.

The chain combines TRBV15 with TRBJ2-7, with TRBD1 matching 9 bases. Trimming removed 4 bases from V and 5 bases from J; junction bases left unmatched: 12. Per germline, CDR1 LNHNV and CDR2 YYDKDF (reference sequence). The length of the CDR3 is 16 residues. The CDR3 region is CATSTTFRDREDEQYF. CDR3 coding DNA: TGTGCCACCAGCACCACGTTTCGGGACAGGGAGGACGAGCAGTACTTC.

The V and J genes are TRBV18 and TRBJ2-7, with D perhaps TRBD1 (5 bases). The V and J ends lost 1 base and 0 bases respectively, with 10 bases between them. CDR1 is KGHSH and CDR2 is LQKENI in the germline V gene. CDR3 size: 15 residues. The CDR3 nucleotides read TGTGCCAGCTCACCACTTGGCGACAGCTCCTACGAGCAGTACTTC. It encodes CASSPLGDSSYEQYF.

This clone was counted between two and nine times. The chain uses TRBV2 and TRBJ2-7, with D hard to call. This CDR3 has 12 amino acids. V lost 6 bases, J lost 1 base, and 7 bases lay in between. Germline V gene data show CDR1 as SNHLY and CDR2 as FYNNEI. CDR3 sequence: CASRRESYEQYF. DNA of the CDR3: TGTGCCAGCAGGCGAGAATCCTACGAGCAGTACTTC.

In this sample, this clone turned up once. This sequence joins TRBV6-5 and TRBJ1-2, with 9 bases identical to TRBD1. CDR1 is MNHEY, CDR2 SVGAGI, per germline. V shed 5 bases, J shed 13 bases, and the junction held 17 bases outside the gene matches. This CDR3 is 15 amino acids long. The CDR3 coding sequence is TGTGCCAGCAGTCGCACGAAAGACAGGGGGTGTGGGTTCACCTTC. Its translation: CASSRTKDRGCGFTF.

V usage is TRBV2 and J usage is TRBJ1-2; D is uncertain. This CDR3 region has 13 residues. The V end was cut by 8 bases, the J end by 2 bases, with 12 bases between. CDR1 is SNHLY, CDR2 FYNNEI, per germline. The CDR3 bases are TGTGCCAGCGTCAGGCAGGCCAACTATGGCTACACCTTC. This codes for CASVRQANYGYTF. The variable domain in full, with the rest retrieved from reference TRBV2 and TRBJ1-2, is EPEVTQTPSHQVTQMGQEVILRCVPISNHLYFYWYRQILGQKVEFLVSFYNNEISEKSEIFDDQFSVERPDGSNFTLKIRSTKLEDSAMYFCASVRQANYGYTFGSGTRLTVV.

The rearrangement uses TRBV2 and TRBJ1-6; TRBD1 agrees at 8 bases. The CDR3 runs 15 residues. CDR1 is SNHLY, CDR2 FYNNEI, per germline. Trimming took 6 bases from V and 7 from J; bases not matched to a gene: 8. The CDR3 DNA sequence: TGTGCCAGCAGACTGACAGGGGCCCAAAATTCACCCCTCCACTTT. Its translation is CASRLTGAQNSPLHF.

The chain recombines TRBV7-8 with TRBJ2-3, with 9 bases identical to TRBD2. V trimming: 2 bases; J trimming: 2 bases; junction bases outside the gene matches: 8. Per the germline V gene, CDR1 is SGHVS and CDR2 is FQNEAQ. The CDR3 is 17 amino acids. CDR3 in DNA: TGTGCCAGCAGCTTATTCCGGCGGGGGGGGATCACAGATACGCAGTATTTT. Translating gives CASSLFRRGGITDTQYF. Supplemented by reference TRBV7-8 and TRBJ2-3, the full variable domain reads GAGVSQSPRYKVAKRGQDVALRCDPISGHVSLFWYQQALGQGPEFLTYFQNEAQLDKSGLPSDRFFAERPEGSVSTLKIQRTQQEDSAVYLCASSLFRRGGITDTQYFGPGTRLTVL.

The chain is built from TRBV7-8 and TRBJ2-5, with a possible D match to TRBD2 (6 bases). CDR1 is SGHVS, CDR2 FQNEAQ, per germline. This CDR3 has 15 amino acids. V lost 3 bases, J lost 4 bases, and 15 bases lay in between. For the CDR3, the DNA is TGTGCCAGCAGCTTCGGGGACTCTATCCCAGAGACCCAGTACTTC. This translates into CASSFGDSIPETQYF.

DNA for the CDR3: TGTGCCAGCAGCCCCCGGGTGACCGGGGAGCTGTTTTTT. This encodes CASSPRVTGELFF. V is TRBV11-3 and J is TRBJ2-2, with D unresolved. This CDR3 is built from 13 residues. Germline V gene sequence: CDR1 SGHNT, CDR2 YENEEA. V was shortened by 5 bases and J by 5 bases, with 9 bases between the two germline ends.

This chain joins TRBV2 and TRBJ2-1, with 14 positions matching TRBD2. From germline, CDR1 is SNHLY and CDR2 FYNNEI. With V trimmed by 3 bases and J by 5 bases, 6 bases remained unmatched. The CDR3 length is 17 residues. The CDR3, as DNA: TGTGCCAGCAGTGACCCTGGACTAGCGGGGGGTCACAATGAGCAGTTCTTC. Translating it yields CASSDPGLAGGHNEQFF.

Only a few counts were recorded for this clone. The chain is built from TRBV4-3 and TRBJ2-2; TRBD2 matches at 8 bases. Germline V CDR1 and CDR2: LGHNA, YSLEER. J lost 3 bases, V lost 3 bases, and 3 bases had no gene match. There are 15 residues in the CDR3. Here the CDR3 DNA reads TGCGCCAGCAGCCAGACTAGCGAATACACCGGGGAGCTGTTTTTT. Translated, it gives CASSQTSEYTGELFF.

This chain connects TRBV9 to TRBJ1-2, with 7 positions matching TRBD1. CDR1 SGDLS and CDR2 YYNGEE come from the germline V gene. The trim removed 4 bases at V and 8 bases at J, leaving 8 bases unmatched. This CDR3 is built from 13 residues. CDR3 nucleotides: TGTGCCAGCAGCTCAACAGGGGAGAAGGGCTACACCTTC. Amino acid sequence: CASSSTGEKGYTF.

The chain joins TRBV4-1 to TRBJ1-4; tentative D call: TRBD1 (6 bases). This CDR3 comprises 15 residues. V was cut by 3 bases and J by 4 bases, with 12 bases left in between. Germline CDR1 and CDR2: MGHRA and YSYEKL. The CDR3: CASSQGDRFNEKLFF. CDR3 DNA: TGCGCCAGCAGCCAGGGCGACAGGTTTAATGAAAAACTGTTTTTT.

The genes are TRBV7-3 and TRBJ2-5; D not resolved. Near its end, the DNA agrees better with TRBJ2-7, so the J call may be wrong. The CDR3 covers 14 residues. CDR1 and CDR2 (germline): SGHTA, FQGTGA. The CDR3, as DNA: TGTGCCAGCAGCTTACACGGGTGGTCCTACGAGCAGTACTTC. Its protein is CASSLHGWSYEQYF.

The chain carries TRBV5-1 and TRBJ1-2; TRBD1 might be the D (6 bases). V was cut by 3 bases and J by 4 bases, with 10 bases left in between. Germline V CDR1 and CDR2: SGHRS, YFSETQ. This CDR3 region has 13 residues. The CDR3 is CASSSTGLYGYTF. In nucleotides, the CDR3 is TGCGCCAGCAGCTCGACAGGCCTCTATGGCTACACCTTC. Variable domain in full (rest from reference TRBV5-1 and TRBJ1-2): KAGVTQTPRYLIKTRGQQVTLSCSPISGHRSVSWYQQTPGQGLQFLFEYFSETQRNKGNFPGRFSGRQFSNSRSEMNVSTLELGDSALYLCASSSTGLYGYTFGSGTRLTVV.